What follows are 18 T cell receptor beta chains derived from one specimen sequenced in a study of T cells after yellow fever vaccination. A single record per CDR3 protein comes from TCRdb applying MiXCR to the 5' RACE reads. The table lists 500,000 to 700,000 distinct CDR3 sequences, about 19% of them singletons. This specimen consisted of PBMCs, obtained 15 days after the yellow fever booster vaccination. These receptors were obtained from a man aged 25 to 40 who received the YFV17D yellow fever vaccine.

This clonotype was counted a few times. The CDR3 here is CASSFGQINIQYF. The DNA for the CDR3 is TGTGCCAGCAGCTTCGGACAGATAAACATTCAGTACTTC. This chain links TRBV7-2 with TRBJ2-4; possibly TRBD1 for D (6 bases). Trimming took 3 bases from V and 6 from J, leaving 9 bases between them. Germline-derived CDR1 and CDR2 are SGHTA and FQGNSA. The CDR3 runs to 13 residues.

The J gene is TRBJ2-5, the V gene TRBV23-1; D perhaps matches TRBD2 (6 bases). TRBV23-1 is sorted into the ORF group, with uncertain function. The length of the CDR3 is 13 residues. V was cut by 5 bases and J by 4 bases, with 11 bases left in between. The CDR3 bases are TGCGCCAGCAGTAGACTAGTTTCAGAGACCCAGTACTTC. Translation gives CASSRLVSETQYF.

This clonotype has more than one count but fewer than ten. This chain joins TRBV6-6 and TRBJ2-7; D not certain. In germline, CDR1 is MNHNY, CDR2 SVGAGI (reference sequence). This CDR3 contains 13 residues. V lost 8 bases, J lost 0 bases, and 11 bases lay in between. CDR3 nucleotide sequence: TGTGCCAGCTTTAAGCCTGGCTCCTACGAGCAGTACTTC. Protein product: CASFKPGSYEQYF.

This rearrangement joins TRBV5-1 to TRBJ2-6; 9 nucleotides align to TRBD1. After removal of 1 base from V and 0 bases from J, the junction contained 8 bases not matched to a gene. The CDR3 spans 19 residues. Germline V gene lookup returns CDR1 SGHRS and CDR2 YFSETQ. The CDR3 DNA reads as TGCGCCAGCAGCTTGCCACCGGGGACAGGGCCCTCTGGGGCCAACGTCCTGACTTTC. Translating it yields CASSLPPGTGPSGANVLTF.

As concerns this clonotype: An end of the junction differs from the germline gene, which may be a read error. The rearrangement links TRBV12-3 or TRBV12-4 to TRBJ1-5; D is undetermined. This CDR3 comprises 12 residues. CDR3 bases: TGTGCCAGCAGTTCCCTTGATCAGCCCCCGCATTTT. It encodes CASSSLDQPPHF.

This clonotype appeared a few times. The V call is TRBV7-2, the J call TRBJ2-1; possibly TRBD2 for D (6 bases). Deletions cut 3 bases from V and 2 bases from J, with 14 bases between. The length of the CDR3 is 16 residues. Germline V gene lookup returns CDR1 SGHTA and CDR2 FQGNSA. The CDR3 reads CASSLIAGGTYNEQFF. The CDR3 coding sequence is TGTGCCAGCAGCTTGATAGCCGGAGGGACCTACAATGAGCAGTTCTTC.

There are a few counts of this clonotype. The rearrangement uses TRBV7-6 and TRBJ2-7; 10 nucleotides align to TRBD2. The CDR3 sequence is 16 residues long. Germline CDR1 is SGHVS and CDR2 is FNYEAQ. V dropped 4 bases and J dropped 0; count of bases not matched to a gene: 6. CDR3 sequence reads: CASSSAPSGSSYEQYF. The CDR3 bases are TGTGCCAGCAGCTCAGCCCCTAGCGGGAGCTCCTACGAGCAGTACTTC.

This clonotype was seen only once. The chain is built from TRBV20-1 and TRBJ2-7, with a tentative D call TRBD1 (6 bases). The CDR3 length is 14 residues. Per germline, CDR1 DFQATT and CDR2 SNEGSKA (reference sequence). The V and J ends lost 4 bases and 0 bases respectively, with 13 bases between them. CDR3 residues: CSAKEPDSSYEQYF. The CDR3 DNA sequence: TGCAGTGCTAAAGAGCCGGACAGCTCCTACGAGCAGTACTTC.

This clonotype has more than one count but fewer than ten. This rearrangement joins TRBV7-8 to TRBJ2-1; 7 positions match TRBD1. The CDR3 is 15 amino acids. V was clipped by 5 bases and J by 7 bases; unmatched bases: 11. CDR1 is SGHVS, CDR2 FQNEAQ, per germline. Here the CDR3 reads CASSPGTAQSNEQFF. In DNA, the CDR3 is TGTGCCAGCAGCCCGGGGACAGCCCAAAGTAATGAGCAGTTCTTC. The full variable domain, completed using reference TRBV7-8 and TRBJ2-1, is GAGVSQSPRYKVAKRGQDVALRCDPISGHVSLFWYQQALGQGPEFLTYFQNEAQLDKSGLPSDRFFAERPEGSVSTLKIQRTQQEDSAVYLCASSPGTAQSNEQFFGPGTRLTVL.

The rearrangement joins TRBV20-1 to TRBJ2-1; D may be TRBD2 (5 bases). Germline CDR1 DFQATT, CDR2 SNEGSKA (reference sequence). Trimming left V 6 bases short and J 8 bases short, with 8 bases between. There are 10 residues in the CDR3. The CDR3 loop is CSARRDEQFF. Here the CDR3 DNA reads TGCAGTGCCCGGCGGGATGAGCAGTTCTTC.

This chain joins TRBV30 and TRBJ2-3; 10 bases are a match to TRBD1. V trimming: 5 bases; J trimming: 5 bases; junction bases outside the gene matches: 10. CDR1 is GTSNPN and CDR2 is SVGIG in the germline V gene (reference sequence). The CDR3 loop spans 15 amino acids. The CDR3 DNA sequence: TGTGCCTGGGGCCTAGGGACAGGGGATGGAGATACGCAGTATTTT. Protein: CAWGLGTGDGDTQYF.

This clonotype was observed a few times. This chain links TRBV6-5 with TRBJ2-3, with D uncertain. Germline V CDR1 and CDR2: MNHEY, SVGAGI. This CDR3 contains 13 residues. V lost 1 base, J lost 1 base, and 3 bases lay in between. CDR3 coding DNA: TGTGCCAGCAGTTACTTAGGCACAGATACGCAGTATTTT. Protein: CASSYLGTDTQYF.

This clonotype was seen a few times. The CDR3 sequence is CASSLVRGGAETQYF. The CDR3 DNA is TGCGCCAGCAGCTTGGTCCGGGGAGGTGCAGAGACCCAGTACTTC. The V gene is TRBV5-1, the J gene TRBJ2-5; maybe TRBD2 (6 bases). CDR1 SGHRS and CDR2 YFSETQ come from the germline V gene. The CDR3 has 15 amino acids. V lost 0 bases, J lost 4 bases, and 13 bases lay in between.

CDR3 in amino acids: CSVEGNREQYF. The CDR3, as DNA: TGCAGCGTTGAAGGGAATCGCGAGCAGTACTTC. V and J are TRBV29-1 and TRBJ2-7, with unresolved D. The germline V gene has CDR1 SQVTM and CDR2 ANQGSEA. Trimming pared 1 base from V and 6 bases from J, leaving 7 bases between. This CDR3 has 11 amino acids.

This clonotype was seen many times. V gene TRBV6-5 combines with J gene TRBJ2-7; D ambiguous. CDR3 length equals 14 residues. Germline assignment: CDR1 MNHEY and CDR2 SVGAGI. V lost 4 bases and J lost 0, with 10 bases in between. The CDR3 loop is CASSSDVVSYEQYF. The CDR3 DNA reads TGTGCCAGCAGTTCGGACGTAGTCTCCTACGAGCAGTACTTC.

V gene TRBV5-1 combines with J gene TRBJ2-5; possibly TRBD1 for D (5 bases). V was cut by 4 bases and J by 4 bases, with 8 bases left in between. This CDR3 is 12 amino acids long. Germline V gene data show CDR1 as SGHRS and CDR2 as YFSETQ. The CDR3 sequence is CASSADRETQYF. The CDR3, as DNA: TGCGCCAGCAGCGCCGACAGAGAGACCCAGTACTTC.

There are a few counts of this clonotype. The chain carries TRBV12-3 or TRBV12-4 and TRBJ2-3, with a weak D call TRBD1 (6 bases). Between the trimmed V and J ends, which lost 6 bases and 0 bases, there was a span of 10 bases. The CDR3 covers 14 residues. The CDR3 coding sequence is TGTGCCAGCAGGAAGGACAGCAGCACAGATACGCAGTATTTT. Residues: CASRKDSSTDTQYF.

CDR3 sequence reads: CASSPSQSRSYNEQFF. The DNA of the CDR3 is TGTGCCAGTAGTCCCTCGCAAAGCCGCTCCTACAATGAGCAGTTCTTC. The V call is TRBV19, the J call TRBJ2-1; D call uncertain. Germline V lookup: CDR1 LNHDA, CDR2 SQIVND (reference sequence). V shed 5 bases and J shed 0 bases, with 14 bases lying between them. The CDR3 totals 16 residues.